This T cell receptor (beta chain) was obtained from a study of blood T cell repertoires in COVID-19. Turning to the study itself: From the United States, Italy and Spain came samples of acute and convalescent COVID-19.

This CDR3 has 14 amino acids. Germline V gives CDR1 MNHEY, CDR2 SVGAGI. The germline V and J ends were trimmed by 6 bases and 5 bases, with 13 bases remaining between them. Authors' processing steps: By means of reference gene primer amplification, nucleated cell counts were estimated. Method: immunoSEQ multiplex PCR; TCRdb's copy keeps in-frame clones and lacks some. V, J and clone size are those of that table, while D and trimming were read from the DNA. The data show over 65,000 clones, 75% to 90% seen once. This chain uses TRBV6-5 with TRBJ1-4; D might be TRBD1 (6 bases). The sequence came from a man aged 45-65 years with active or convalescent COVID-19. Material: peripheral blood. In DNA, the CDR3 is TGTGCCAGCAGATATACAGGGACCAATGAAAAACTGTTTTTT. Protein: CASRYTGTNEKLFF.